The 5 T cell receptor beta chains below come from one sample, sequenced in a study of cytomegalovirus exposure and HLA in healthy donors. PCR was performed using 60 Vbeta and 13 Jbeta primers. Here immunoSEQ multiplex PCR was the method, and the copy in TCRdb shows in-frame clones only, minus some. Found here are 150,000 to 180,000 clones, roughly 74% of them singletons; the top ten hold approximately 2.6%. Source material: PBMCs. The receptors come from a young man in good health and CMV-seronegative.

This clone is a singleton in its sample. V is TRBV6-6 and J is TRBJ1-1; 9 positions match TRBD1. Germline V gives CDR1 MNHNY, CDR2 SVGAGI (reference sequence). The CDR3 covers 15 residues. V dropped 2 bases and J dropped 6; count of bases not matched to a gene: 7. DNA of the CDR3: TGTGCCAGCAGTTACCCCGGAGGGGACAGGGCTGAAGCTTTCTTT. It translates to CASSYPGGDRAEAFF.

This rearrangement joins TRBV5-1 to TRBJ1-4; possible D gene TRBD1, 6 bases. The CDR3 totals 14 residues. V shed 4 bases and J shed 5 bases, with 12 bases lying between them. The germline gives CDR1 SGHRS, CDR2 YFSETQ. The CDR3 region is CASSLRDINEKLFF. The CDR3 coding sequence is TGCGCCAGCAGCCTCCGGGACATAAATGAAAAACTGTTTTTT.

V usage is TRBV29-1 and J usage is TRBJ1-4; 7 nucleotides line up with TRBD1. The length of the CDR3 is 14 residues. The germline V gene encodes CDR1 SQVTM and CDR2 ANQGSEA. V dropped 7 bases and J dropped 7; count of bases not matched to a gene: 12. CDR3 sequence reads: CSGIERGLGEKLFF. In DNA, the CDR3 is TGCAGCGGGATCGAAAGGGGGCTCGGTGAAAAACTGTTTTTT. The complete variable domain, with remaining parts taken from reference TRBV29-1 and TRBJ1-4, reads SAVISQKPSRDICQRGTSLTIQCQVDSQVTMMFWYRQQPGQSLTLIATANQGSEATYESGFVIDKFPISRPNLTFSTLTVSNMSPEDSSIYLCSGIERGLGEKLFFGSGTQLSVL.

The chain is built from TRBV30 and TRBJ1-5; D may be TRBD1 (5 bases). The germline V gene encodes CDR1 GTSNPN and CDR2 SVGIG (reference sequence). CDR3 length: 14 amino acids. V was shortened by 2 bases and J by 4 bases, with 12 bases between the two germline ends. The CDR3 is CAWSRAGLNQPQHF. DNA of the CDR3: TGTGCCTGGAGTCGGGCAGGGCTTAATCAGCCCCAGCATTTT.

This clone was observed once. CDR3 in DNA: TGTGCCAGCTTCGATGAGGGGGCCCGCAGGGATACGCAGTATTTT. Its translation: CASFDEGARRDTQYF. The chain is built from TRBV6-1 and TRBJ2-3; 7 bases match TRBD1. This CDR3 contains 15 residues. The germline V gene encodes CDR1 MNHNS and CDR2 SASEGT. The junction had 14 bases not matched to a gene; V was cut back by 8 bases and J by 6 bases.